This TCR beta chain was observed in a study of shared clonotypes between healthy human individuals (dated by TCRdb to the early 2020s). Regarding the research as a whole: The cohort included a few men and a couple of women between 18 and 49 years of age. Each donor's leukapheresis produced roughly between roughly 0.85 and 10 billion PBMCs. Different laboratories and diverse techniques were used to prepare libraries and sequence TCR repertoires, to increase sequencing depth and limit assay-specific biases. Blood TCR repertoires of roughly five healthy adults were deeply sequenced to estimate repertoire size and the extent of clonotype sharing between individuals. For each donor, three plates each were used for CD4 naive and CD4 memory, two plates were used for CD8 naive, and one plate was used for CD8 memory. Paper-wide results and their limitations: Clonotypes shared by all four sorted-subset donors showed higher generation probabilities than non-shared clonotypes. Larger estimated clonotype richness was generally found for naive subsets than for memory subsets. Even with the large sequencing depth, rarefaction of the sorted-subset datasets indicated that sequencing was incomplete. Sampling was restricted to blood, and TCR repertoires in tissues likely differ from the TCR repertoires found in blood. Based on pairwise subsampling, the degree of clonotype sharing among donors was expected to be affected by sequencing depth. The genetic and exposure-history diversity represented was limited by the small number of donors. Across several donors, roughly 5% of naive CD4, 3.5% of naive CD8, 2% to 2.5% of memory CD4, and 0.3% to 0.45% of memory CD8 clonotypes were shared.

Using the deep immunoSEQ assay, multiplex PCR amplified TCR CDR3 regions from genomic DNA. Genomic DNA extracted from each cell subset was distributed evenly over all wells of several immunoSEQ 96-well plates, and each plate served as one replicate. For sorted subsets, each replicate PCR was loaded with roughly 190 ng genomic DNA, equivalent to some 31,000 T cell genomes. Purified libraries were measured with a Qubit 3.0 fluorometer, size-checked on a Bioanalyzer 2100, and measured again with the KAPA Library Quantification kit. Every immunoSEQ 96-well plate was sequenced on a separate single-read 150-cycle Illumina NextSeq 550 flow cell. Per the authors' processing: Because only junctional sequences without quality scores were contained in the immunoSEQ output, filtering matching that applied to full-length reads could not be performed. To assign V/J genes and CDR3, sequences were annotated using PyIR, a Python wrapper for IgBLAST v1.9, with IMGT germline references. Reads with weak V/J assignments (E-value above 1e-6), missing CDR3, stop codons, out-of-frame junctions, or ambiguous translated residues were removed. V3J clonotypes were defined as sequences sharing the same inferred V gene, J gene, and CDR3 amino acid sequence. The percentage overlap between two repertoires was calculated by dividing the number of shared unique clonotypes by the size of the smaller repertoire. Richness of each repertoire was evaluated using RTK rarefaction, the Chao1 estimator, and Recon v2.1 estimates of unobserved clonotypes. For all TCRbeta clonotypes obtained by the gDNA method from a handful of donors, generation probabilities were computed with OLGA. TCRdb provides this immuneACCESS table in a form limited to in-frame rearrangements. Some clones are lacking; in checked studies, under half of them reflect an unresolved V gene, and why the rest are absent is not known. V and J calls and clone size follow that table, whereas D and trimming were derived from the DNA. The sample profile shows roughly 1.4 million clones; 98% of them were found once. The ten top clones hold 0.36% of the sample.

The donors were healthy, HIV-negative adults with no recently reported acute infections or vaccinations. Every donor was a Caucasian adult residing in Nashville, Tennessee, USA. CD4+ T cells were enriched by magnetic negative selection, after which naive cells were positively selected on CD45RA and the negative fraction was taken as the memory subset. Blood was obtained by leukapheresis, after which PBMCs were separated by Ficoll-Histopaque density gradient centrifugation and cryopreserved in liquid nitrogen vapor phase. Analytical flow cytometry was used to check the purity and quantity of every magnetically sorted T cell population. Each sorted fraction had its genomic DNA isolated and then quantified by UV absorbance on a Nanodrop 2000c. In the case of this clone: Its antigen specificity is not known. Qualities for individual bases were not recorded, and no much larger clone is one base off.

Deletion took 2 bases off V and 0 bases off J, with a span of 6 bases between the germline ends. CDR1 and CDR2 (SGHKS, YYEKEE) derive from the germline V gene (reference sequence). The CDR3 runs 14 residues from the cysteine to the phenylalanine. The read is trimmed to its CDR3 DNA, 42 bases read in frame from base 1. This TCR derives from a man aged 25 to 40 in good health. The chain couples TRBV5-5 to TRBJ2-1; the D gene identity is not certain. Sample: naive CD4+ T cells sorted from blood. Reading the label with the study, this specimen's cell subset or site is: CD45RA+ positively selected. The sequence in DNA is TGTGCCAGCAGCTTTGACCCCTCCTACAATGAGCAGTTCTTC. Its product reads: CASSFDPSYNEQFF.